This TCR beta chain emerged from a study of blood T cell repertoires in COVID-19. In the study overall: COVID-19 samples, acute and convalescent, were from the United States, Italy and Spain. In each case, the material was cDNA or gDNA derived from T cells, B-cell-depleted T cells, or PBMCs.

The table came from immunoSEQ multiplex PCR; TCRdb's copy has only in-frame clones and leaves some out. The sample has 100,000 to 150,000 clones, roughly 90% seen once. This CDR3 contains 14 residues. The V gene's germline CDR1 is MGHRA and CDR2 YSYEKL. The junction had 8 bases not matched to a gene; V was cut back by 2 bases and J by 12 bases. Seattle's enrolled individuals joined amid active infection and were then monitored longitudinally. J is TRBJ2-1 and V is TRBV4-1; 9 nucleotides match TRBD2. Sequencing used peripheral blood. This TCR was sampled from a man aged 50-60 years with COVID-19, enrolled during active disease. CDR3 region: CASSQPAGGPGQFF. In DNA, the CDR3 is TGCGCCAGCAGCCAACCGGCGGGAGGGCCCGGGCAGTTCTTC.